The present T cell receptor (beta chain) was sequenced within a study of human T cells and chemical hapten exposure. TCRdb fed the RACE reads into MiXCR, producing one record per CDR3 protein. Here the sample spans approximately 80,000 distinct CDR3 sequences, around 7% being singletons. Trimming removed 5 bases from V and 7 bases from J, with 17 bases in between. The germline gives CDR1 SGHAT, CDR2 FQNNGV. This CDR3 contains 14 residues. There are many counts of this clonotype. Its antigen is not identified. Time point denoted: patch test 1, 2 weeks after DPC sensitization. Treatment indicated: therapeutic diphenylcyclopropenone sensitization with weekly scalp DPC. Study-wide points: Positively correlated with patch test score were the counts of PT1 expanded TCRs.

The TCR originated in a woman aged 25 to 39 with alopecia areata. Some clones in this sample may be carry-over from other donors' samples. Sequenced here: whole blood, sampled in connection with sensitization to the hapten diphenylcyclopropenone (DPC). The gene calls are TRBV11-2 and TRBJ1-1, with D possibly TRBD1 on 6 matching bases. The CDR3 DNA reads as TGTGCCAGCAGCCGTGGAGGGGGGGCCTTTGAAGCTTTCTTT. Protein sequence: CASSRGGGAFEAFF.